The T cell receptor (beta chain) described here comes from a study of cytomegalovirus exposure and HLA in healthy donors. The repertoire was sequenced with immunoSEQ multiplex PCR; TCRdb's copy has only in-frame clones and lacks some. The top ten hold around an eighth of the sample, which has hundreds of thousands of clones, approximately 88% seen once. The germline V gene has CDR1 LNHDA and CDR2 SQIVND (reference sequence). CDR3 length equals 14 residues. With 6 bases removed from V and 8 bases from J, the gap between germline ends came to 19 bases. The sequenced sample was PBMCs. The chain uses TRBV19 and TRBJ1-1; the D is unclear. The TCR comes from a woman aged 25 to 39 in good health and CMV-seropositive. The CDR3 nucleotides are TGTGCCAGTAGGGGCCGGAGGGTTCCCGCGGAAGCTTTCTTT. This translates into CASRGRRVPAEAFF.